A single sample is the source of the 7 T cell receptor beta chains below, sequenced in a study of OX40 agonist ivuxolimab in advanced cancers. Libraries were prepared by immunoSEQ multiplex PCR; TCRdb keeps only in-frame clonotypes and omits some of them. In the table there are about 40,000 clones, 82% of which are singletons. This sample comprised CD4+ or CD8+ T cells sorted from blood, obtained in a trial of the OX40 agonist ivuxolimab. These receptors all stem from an adult with an advanced solid tumor such as melanoma, head and neck, liver or kidney cancer.

V gene TRBV7-2 combines with J gene TRBJ1-1; 7 bases are shared with TRBD1. V shed 5 bases and J 1 base; nucleotides not matched to a gene: 4. The CDR3 sequence is 14 residues long. CDR1 and CDR2 from the germline V gene are SGHTA and FQGNSA. The DNA of the CDR3 is TGTGCCAGCAGCGGCGGGACAGAGAACACTGAAGCTTTCTTT. Translation gives CASSGGTENTEAFF. The full variable domain, in which reference TRBV7-2 and TRBJ1-1 provide the parts outside the CDR3, is GAGVSQSPSNKVTEKGKDVELRCDPISGHTALYWYRQSLGQGLEFLIYFQGNSAPDKSGLPSDRFSAERTGGSVSTLTIQRTQQEDSAVYLCASSGGTENTEAFFGQGTRLTVV.

The chain carries TRBV11-2 and TRBJ2-3; D remains unclear. Trimming stripped 5 bases from V and 1 base from J, with 16 bases between. The CDR3 totals 16 residues. Looked up from germline, CDR1 is SGHAT and CDR2 is FQNNGV. The DNA for the CDR3 is TGTGCCAGCAGCCCCCGAGCAAGGATCGGCACAGATACGCAGTATTTT. Protein sequence: CASSPRARIGTDTQYF.

This rearrangement joins TRBV7-8 to TRBJ2-3; no firm D call. CDR1 is SGHVS, CDR2 FQNEAQ, per germline. V was pared by 0 bases and J by 0 bases, with 4 bases between. There are 14 residues in the CDR3. CDR3 loop: CASSLAISTDTQYF. CDR3 sequence (DNA): TGTGCCAGCAGCTTAGCGATTAGCACAGATACGCAGTATTTT.

J is TRBJ1-6 and V is TRBV6-6, with D tentatively TRBD1 (5 bases). The CDR3 totals 14 residues. The V gene's germline CDR1 is MNHNY and CDR2 SVGAGI (reference sequence). V dropped 6 bases and J dropped 8 bases, with 14 bases sitting between them. The CDR3, as DNA: TGTGCCAGCAGGGCACGACAGAACGATTCACCCCTCCACTTT. Encoded protein: CASRARQNDSPLHF.

V usage is TRBV7-9 and J usage is TRBJ1-4, with TRBD1 matching over 10 bases. The CDR3 extends over 15 amino acids. The germline gives CDR1 SEHNR, CDR2 FQNEAQ (reference sequence). V lost 5 bases to trimming and J lost 8 bases; unmatched junction nucleotides: 8. This chain's CDR3 is CASSGDRGLGEKLFF. The CDR3 DNA reads as TGTGCCAGCAGCGGGGACAGGGGTTTAGGAGAAAAACTGTTTTTT.

The chain links TRBV4-1 to TRBJ1-1; no reliable D call. CDR1 and CDR2 (germline): MGHRA, YSYEKL. Trimming cost V 0 bases and J 11 bases, with 16 bases left between them. This CDR3 spans 14 amino acids. The CDR3 DNA sequence: TGCGCCAGCAGCCAAGAGGAGGCGGGTGAGCGGGCTTTCTTT. Translation: CASSQEEAGERAFF.

The chain is built from TRBV5-1 and TRBJ1-2; D not resolved. Trimming shortened V by 3 bases and J by 6 bases, and 18 bases separated the two germline ends. The germline V gene has CDR1 SGHRS and CDR2 YFSETQ. The CDR3 is 15 amino acids. The CDR3 DNA reads as TGCGCCAGCAGCTCTTCTGTTGGGAGCCCCGATGGCTACACCTTC. It encodes CASSSSVGSPDGYTF.